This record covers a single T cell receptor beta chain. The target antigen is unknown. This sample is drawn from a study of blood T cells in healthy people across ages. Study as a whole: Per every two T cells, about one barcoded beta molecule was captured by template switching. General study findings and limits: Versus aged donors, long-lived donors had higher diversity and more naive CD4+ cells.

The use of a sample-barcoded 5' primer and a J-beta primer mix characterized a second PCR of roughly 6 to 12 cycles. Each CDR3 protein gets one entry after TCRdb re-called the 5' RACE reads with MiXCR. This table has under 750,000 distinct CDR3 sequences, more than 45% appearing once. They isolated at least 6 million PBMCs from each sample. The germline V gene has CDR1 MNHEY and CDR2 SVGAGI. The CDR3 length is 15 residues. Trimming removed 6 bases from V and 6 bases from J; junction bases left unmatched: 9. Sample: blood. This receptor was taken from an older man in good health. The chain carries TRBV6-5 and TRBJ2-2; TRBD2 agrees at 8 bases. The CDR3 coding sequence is TGTGCCAGCAGACGCCGGGAGGGCGTCGCCGGGGAGCTGTTTTTT. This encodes CASRRREGVAGELFF.